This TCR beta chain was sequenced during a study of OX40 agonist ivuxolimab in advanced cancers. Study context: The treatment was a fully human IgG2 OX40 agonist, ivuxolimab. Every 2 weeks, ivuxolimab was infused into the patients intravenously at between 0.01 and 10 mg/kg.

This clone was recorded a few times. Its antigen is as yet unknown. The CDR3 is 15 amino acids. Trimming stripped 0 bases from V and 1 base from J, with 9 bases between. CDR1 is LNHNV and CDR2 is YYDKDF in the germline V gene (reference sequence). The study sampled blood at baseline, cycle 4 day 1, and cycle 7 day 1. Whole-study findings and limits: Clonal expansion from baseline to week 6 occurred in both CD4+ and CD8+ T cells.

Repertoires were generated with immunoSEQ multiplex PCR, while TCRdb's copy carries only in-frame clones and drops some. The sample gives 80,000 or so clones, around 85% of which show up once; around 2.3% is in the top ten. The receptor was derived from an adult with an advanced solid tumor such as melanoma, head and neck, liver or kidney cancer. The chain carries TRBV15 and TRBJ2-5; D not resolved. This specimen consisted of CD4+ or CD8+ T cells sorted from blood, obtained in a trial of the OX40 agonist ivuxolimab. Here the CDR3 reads CATSRDTGSQETQYF. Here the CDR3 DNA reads TGTGCCACCAGCAGAGATACCGGTTCCCAAGAGACCCAGTACTTC.